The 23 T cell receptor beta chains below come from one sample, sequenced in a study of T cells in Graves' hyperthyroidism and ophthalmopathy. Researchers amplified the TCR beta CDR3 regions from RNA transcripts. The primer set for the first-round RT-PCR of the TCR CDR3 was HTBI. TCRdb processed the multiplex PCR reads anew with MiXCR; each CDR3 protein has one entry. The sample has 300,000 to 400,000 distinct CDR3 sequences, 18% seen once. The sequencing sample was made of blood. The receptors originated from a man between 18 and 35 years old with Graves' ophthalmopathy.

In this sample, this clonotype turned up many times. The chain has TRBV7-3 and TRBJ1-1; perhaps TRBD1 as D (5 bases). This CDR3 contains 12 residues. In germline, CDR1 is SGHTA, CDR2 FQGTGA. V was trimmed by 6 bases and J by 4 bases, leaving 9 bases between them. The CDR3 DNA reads TGTGCCAGCAGTGATGGGGGCACTGAAGCTTTCTTT. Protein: CASSDGGTEAFF.

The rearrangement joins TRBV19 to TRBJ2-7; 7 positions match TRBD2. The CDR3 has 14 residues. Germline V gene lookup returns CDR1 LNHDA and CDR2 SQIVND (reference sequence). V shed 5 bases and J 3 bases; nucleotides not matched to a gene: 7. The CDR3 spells CASSSRGSYYEQYF. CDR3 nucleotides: TGTGCCAGTAGTTCGCGGGGGTCCTACTACGAGCAGTACTTC.

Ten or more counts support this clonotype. Here the CDR3 DNA reads TGTGCCAGCAGCCGCACGCAGGGTGCAACTAATGAAAAACTGTTTTTT. This translates into CASSRTQGATNEKLFF. The V and J genes are TRBV3-1 and TRBJ1-4; D is perhaps TRBD1 (5 bases). V lost 4 bases to trimming and J lost 0 bases, with 12 bases between them. This CDR3 has 16 amino acids. The V gene's germline CDR1 is LGHDT and CDR2 YNNKEL (reference sequence).

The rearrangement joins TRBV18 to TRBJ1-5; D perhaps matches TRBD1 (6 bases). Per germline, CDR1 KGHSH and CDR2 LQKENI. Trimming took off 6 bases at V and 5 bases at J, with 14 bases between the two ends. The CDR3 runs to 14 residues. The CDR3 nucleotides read TGTGCCAGCTCTCTGGACAGTTTCGATCAGCCCCAGCATTTT. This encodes CASSLDSFDQPQHF.

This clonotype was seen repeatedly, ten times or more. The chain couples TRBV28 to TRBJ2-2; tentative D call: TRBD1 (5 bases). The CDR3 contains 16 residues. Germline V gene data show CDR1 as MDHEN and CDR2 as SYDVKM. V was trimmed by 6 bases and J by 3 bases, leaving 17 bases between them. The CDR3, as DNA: TGTGCCAGCAGCCCTAGAGACAGAGATGACACCGGGGAGCTGTTTTTT. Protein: CASSPRDRDDTGELFF.

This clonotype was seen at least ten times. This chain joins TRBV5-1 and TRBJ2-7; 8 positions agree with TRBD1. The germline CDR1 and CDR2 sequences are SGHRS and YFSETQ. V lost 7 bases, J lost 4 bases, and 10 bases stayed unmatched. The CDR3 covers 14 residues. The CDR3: CASEPGGGSYEQYF. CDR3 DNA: TGCGCCAGCGAACCAGGGGGCGGATCGTACGAGCAGTACTTC.

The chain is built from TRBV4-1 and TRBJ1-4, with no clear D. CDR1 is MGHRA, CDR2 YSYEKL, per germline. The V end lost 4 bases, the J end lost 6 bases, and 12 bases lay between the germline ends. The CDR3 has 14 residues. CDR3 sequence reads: CASSLKNVDEKLFF. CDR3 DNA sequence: TGCGCCAGCAGCCTGAAAAACGTGGATGAAAAACTGTTTTTT.

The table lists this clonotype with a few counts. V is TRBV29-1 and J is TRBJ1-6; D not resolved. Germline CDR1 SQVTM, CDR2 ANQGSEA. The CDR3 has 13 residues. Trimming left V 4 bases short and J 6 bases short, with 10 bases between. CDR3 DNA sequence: TGCAGCGTTGCCGAACAGCCTAATTCACCCCTCCACTTT. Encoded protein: CSVAEQPNSPLHF.

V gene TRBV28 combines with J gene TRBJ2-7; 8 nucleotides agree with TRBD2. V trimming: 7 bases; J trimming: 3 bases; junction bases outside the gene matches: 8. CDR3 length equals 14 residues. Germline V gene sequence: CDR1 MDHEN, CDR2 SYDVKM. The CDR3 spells CASTRGGVVYEQYF. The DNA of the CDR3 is TGTGCCAGCACCCGGGGGGGGGTGGTCTACGAGCAGTACTTC.

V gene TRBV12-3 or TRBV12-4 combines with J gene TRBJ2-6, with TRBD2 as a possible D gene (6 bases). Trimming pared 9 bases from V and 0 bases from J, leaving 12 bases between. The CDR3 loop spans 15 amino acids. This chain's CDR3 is CASWDFFSGANVLTF. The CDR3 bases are TGTGCCAGTTGGGACTTCTTCTCTGGGGCCAACGTCCTGACTTTC.

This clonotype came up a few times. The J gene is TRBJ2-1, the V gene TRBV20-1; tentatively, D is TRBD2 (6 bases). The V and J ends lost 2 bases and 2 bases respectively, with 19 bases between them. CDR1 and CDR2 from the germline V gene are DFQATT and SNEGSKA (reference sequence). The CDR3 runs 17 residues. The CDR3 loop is CSARKGLLAAAYNEQFF. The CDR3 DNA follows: TGCAGTGCTAGAAAGGGGCTACTAGCAGCGGCCTACAATGAGCAGTTCTTC.

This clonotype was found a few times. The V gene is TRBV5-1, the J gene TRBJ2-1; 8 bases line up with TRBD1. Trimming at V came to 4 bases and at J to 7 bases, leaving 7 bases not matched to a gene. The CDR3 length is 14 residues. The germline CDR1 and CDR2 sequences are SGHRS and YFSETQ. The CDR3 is CASSKGQEFNEQFF. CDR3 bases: TGCGCCAGCAGCAAGGGACAGGAGTTTAATGAGCAGTTCTTC.

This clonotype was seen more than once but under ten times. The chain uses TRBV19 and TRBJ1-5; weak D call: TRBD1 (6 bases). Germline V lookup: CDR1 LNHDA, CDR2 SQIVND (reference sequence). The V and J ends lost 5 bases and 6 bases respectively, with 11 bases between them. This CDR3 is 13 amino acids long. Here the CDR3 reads CASSEQGSQPQHF. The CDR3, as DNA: TGTGCCAGTAGTGAACAGGGATCTCAGCCCCAGCATTTT.

The CDR3 sequence: CASSQYRGANEQFF. The CDR3 DNA follows: TGTGCCAGCAGCCAATACAGGGGTGCCAATGAGCAGTTCTTC. The J gene is TRBJ2-1, the V gene TRBV14; 7 nucleotides match TRBD1. Per germline, CDR1 SGHDN and CDR2 FVKESK. With V trimmed by 2 bases and J by 6 bases, 4 bases remained unmatched. This CDR3 has 14 amino acids.

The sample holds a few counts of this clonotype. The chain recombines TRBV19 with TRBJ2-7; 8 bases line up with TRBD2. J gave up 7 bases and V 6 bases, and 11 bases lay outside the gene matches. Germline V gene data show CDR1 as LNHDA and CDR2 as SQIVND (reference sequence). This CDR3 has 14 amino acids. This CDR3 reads CASSTSGGQGEQYF. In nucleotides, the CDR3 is TGTGCCAGTAGCACGAGCGGGGGCCAGGGGGAGCAGTACTTC.

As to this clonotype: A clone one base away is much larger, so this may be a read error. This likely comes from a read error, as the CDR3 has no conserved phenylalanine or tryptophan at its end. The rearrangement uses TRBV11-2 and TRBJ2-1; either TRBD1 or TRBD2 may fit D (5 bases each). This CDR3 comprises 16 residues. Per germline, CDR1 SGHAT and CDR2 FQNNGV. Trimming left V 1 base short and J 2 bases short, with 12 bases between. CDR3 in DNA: TGTGCCAGCAGCTTAGTCTTAGGGGACCCCTACAATGAGCAGTTCTCC. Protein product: CASSLVLGDPYNEQFS.

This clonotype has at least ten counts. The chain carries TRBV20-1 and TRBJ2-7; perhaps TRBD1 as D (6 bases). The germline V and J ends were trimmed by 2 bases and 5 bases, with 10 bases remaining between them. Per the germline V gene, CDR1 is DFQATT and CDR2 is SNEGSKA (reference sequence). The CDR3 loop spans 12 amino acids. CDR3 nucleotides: TGCAGTGCTAGAACTACAGGGAACGAGCAGTACTTC. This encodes CSARTTGNEQYF.

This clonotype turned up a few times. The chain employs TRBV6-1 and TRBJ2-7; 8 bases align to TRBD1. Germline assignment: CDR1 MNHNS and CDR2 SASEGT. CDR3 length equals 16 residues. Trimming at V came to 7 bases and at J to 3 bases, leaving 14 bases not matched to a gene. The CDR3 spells CASTPEKAGGLYEQYF. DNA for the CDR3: TGTGCCAGCACCCCAGAGAAGGCAGGGGGCCTCTACGAGCAGTACTTC.

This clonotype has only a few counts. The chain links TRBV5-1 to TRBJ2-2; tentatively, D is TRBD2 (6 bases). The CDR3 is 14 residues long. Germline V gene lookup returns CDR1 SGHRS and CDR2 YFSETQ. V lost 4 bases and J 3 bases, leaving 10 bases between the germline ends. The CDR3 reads CASSRDSYTGELFF. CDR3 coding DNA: TGCGCCAGCAGCCGGGACTCGTACACCGGGGAGCTGTTTTTT. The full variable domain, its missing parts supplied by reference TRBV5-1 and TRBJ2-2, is KAGVTQTPRYLIKTRGQQVTLSCSPISGHRSVSWYQQTPGQGLQFLFEYFSETQRNKGNFPGRFSGRQFSNSRSEMNVSTLELGDSALYLCASSRDSYTGELFFGEGSRLTVL.

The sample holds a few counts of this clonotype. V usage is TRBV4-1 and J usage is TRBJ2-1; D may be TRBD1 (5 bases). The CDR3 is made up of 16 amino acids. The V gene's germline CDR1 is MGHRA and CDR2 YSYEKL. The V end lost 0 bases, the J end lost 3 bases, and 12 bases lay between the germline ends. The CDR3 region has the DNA TGCGCCAGCAGCCAAGAGGGGCACAGAGGCTACAATGAGCAGTTCTTC. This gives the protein CASSQEGHRGYNEQFF.

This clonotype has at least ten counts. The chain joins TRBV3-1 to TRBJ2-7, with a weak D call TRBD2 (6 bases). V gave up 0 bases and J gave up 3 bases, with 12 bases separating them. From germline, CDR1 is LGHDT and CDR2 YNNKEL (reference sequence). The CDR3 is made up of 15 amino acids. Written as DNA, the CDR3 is TGTGCCAGCAGCCAAGAACTTGGGGGGTTCTACGAGCAGTACTTC. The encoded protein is CASSQELGGFYEQYF.

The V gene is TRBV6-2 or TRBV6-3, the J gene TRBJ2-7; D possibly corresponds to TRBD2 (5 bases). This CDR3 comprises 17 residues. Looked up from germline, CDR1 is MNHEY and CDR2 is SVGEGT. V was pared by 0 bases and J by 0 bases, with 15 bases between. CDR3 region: CASSYSRKRANSYEQYF. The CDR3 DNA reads TGTGCCAGCAGTTACTCCCGGAAGAGGGCCAACTCCTACGAGCAGTACTTC.

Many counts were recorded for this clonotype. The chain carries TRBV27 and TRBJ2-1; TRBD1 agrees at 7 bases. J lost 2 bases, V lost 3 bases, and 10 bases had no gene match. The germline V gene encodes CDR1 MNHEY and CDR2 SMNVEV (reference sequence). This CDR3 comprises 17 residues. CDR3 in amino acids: CASSFRPPGTAYNEQFF. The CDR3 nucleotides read TGTGCCAGCAGTTTTCGCCCGCCCGGGACAGCCTACAATGAGCAGTTCTTC.